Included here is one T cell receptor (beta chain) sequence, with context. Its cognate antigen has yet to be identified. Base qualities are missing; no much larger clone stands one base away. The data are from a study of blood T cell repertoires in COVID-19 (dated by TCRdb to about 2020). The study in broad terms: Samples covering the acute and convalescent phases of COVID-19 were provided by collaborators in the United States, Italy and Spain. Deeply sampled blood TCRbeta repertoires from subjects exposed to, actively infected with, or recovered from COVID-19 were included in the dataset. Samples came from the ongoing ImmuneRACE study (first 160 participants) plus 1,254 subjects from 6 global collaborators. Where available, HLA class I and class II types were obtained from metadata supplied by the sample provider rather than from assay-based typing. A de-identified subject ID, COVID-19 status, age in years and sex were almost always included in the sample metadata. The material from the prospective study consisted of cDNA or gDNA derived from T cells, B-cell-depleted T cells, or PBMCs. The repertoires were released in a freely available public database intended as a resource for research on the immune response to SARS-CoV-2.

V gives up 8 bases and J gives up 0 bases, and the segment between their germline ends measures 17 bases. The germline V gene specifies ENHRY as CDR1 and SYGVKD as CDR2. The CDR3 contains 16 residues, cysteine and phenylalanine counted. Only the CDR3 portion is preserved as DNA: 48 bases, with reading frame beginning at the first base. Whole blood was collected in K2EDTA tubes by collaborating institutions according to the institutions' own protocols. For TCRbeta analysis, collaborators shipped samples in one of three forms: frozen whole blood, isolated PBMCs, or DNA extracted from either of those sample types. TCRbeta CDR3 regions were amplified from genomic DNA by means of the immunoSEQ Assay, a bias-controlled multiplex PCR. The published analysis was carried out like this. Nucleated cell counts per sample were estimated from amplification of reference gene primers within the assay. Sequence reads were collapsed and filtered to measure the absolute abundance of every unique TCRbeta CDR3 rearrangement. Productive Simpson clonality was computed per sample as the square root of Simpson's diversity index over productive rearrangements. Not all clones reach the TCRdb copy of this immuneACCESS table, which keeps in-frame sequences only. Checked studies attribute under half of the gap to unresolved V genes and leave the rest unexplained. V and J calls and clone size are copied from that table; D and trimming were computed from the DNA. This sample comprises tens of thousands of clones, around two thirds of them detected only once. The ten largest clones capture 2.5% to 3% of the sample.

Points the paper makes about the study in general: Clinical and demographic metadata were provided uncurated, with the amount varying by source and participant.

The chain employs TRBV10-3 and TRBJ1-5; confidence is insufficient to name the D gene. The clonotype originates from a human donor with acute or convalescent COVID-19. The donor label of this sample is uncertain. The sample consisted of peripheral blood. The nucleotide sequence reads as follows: TGTGCCATCCTGACGAACAGCCTTGATAGCAATCAGCCCCAGCATTTT. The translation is CAILTNSLDSNQPQHF.